This passage covers 14 T cell receptor beta chains from one sample sequenced in a study of CD8 T cells in Susac syndrome. When the RNA was reverse transcribed, random hexamers were used with an input of roughly 0.45 to 1 ug. TCRdb re-derived calls from the immunoSEQ multiplex PCR reads in MiXCR, one entry per CDR3 protein. The data contain some 99,000 distinct CDR3 sequences, around 94% of them singletons. Sequences were obtained from CD4+ T cells from PBMCs. These receptors were obtained from a human donor with Susac syndrome.

This chain connects TRBV5-1 to TRBJ2-7, with D tentatively TRBD2 (7 bases). The germline V gene encodes CDR1 SGHRS and CDR2 YFSETQ. The CDR3 has 14 residues. Trimming stripped 5 bases from V and 6 bases from J, with 18 bases between. DNA for the CDR3: TGCGCCAGCAGTCTAGGACTAGGGGGTGGCGAGCAGTACTTC. It is translated as CASSLGLGGGEQYF.

This rearrangement joins TRBV12-3 or TRBV12-4 to TRBJ1-2, with D possibly TRBD1 on 6 matching bases. With 8 bases removed from V and 2 bases from J, the gap between germline ends came to 15 bases. The length of the CDR3 is 14 residues. The CDR3 bases are TGTGCCAGCCGCCCAGGGAGGGGGAACTATGGCTACACCTTC. Its translation: CASRPGRGNYGYTF.

The chain recombines TRBV12-3 or TRBV12-4 with TRBJ2-2, with D maybe TRBD1 (5 bases). The V gene lost 6 bases and the J gene lost 0 bases, with 11 bases spanning the gap. This CDR3 contains 15 residues. For the CDR3, the DNA is TGTGCCAGCAGCTCAGTAGGGGCGAACACCGGGGAGCTGTTTTTT. Its protein is CASSSVGANTGELFF.

The V gene is TRBV5-1, the J gene TRBJ2-1; D tentatively fits TRBD1 or TRBD2 (6 bases each). This CDR3 spans 14 amino acids. Deletions cut 4 bases from V and 5 bases from J, with 13 bases between. The germline V gene encodes CDR1 SGHRS and CDR2 YFSETQ. The CDR3 coding sequence is TGCGCCAGCAGCCGGGTAAGGGGGGACAATGAGCAGTTCTTC. Translation: CASSRVRGDNEQFF.

This sequence joins TRBV5-4 and TRBJ2-5; 9 bases line up with TRBD2. The V segment lost 4 bases and the J segment 2 bases; nucleotides outside the gene matches: 9. Germline V lookup: CDR1 SGHNT, CDR2 YYREEE (reference sequence). This CDR3 region has 16 residues. The CDR3 DNA sequence: TGTGCCAGCAGCGGGTCCCTAGCGGGGAAACAAGAGACCCAGTACTTC. Amino acids: CASSGSLAGKQETQYF.

V usage is TRBV14 and J usage is TRBJ2-7; 8 bases fit TRBD2. CDR3 size: 15 residues. Trimming removed 1 base from V and 3 bases from J; junction bases left unmatched: 5. Germline V gene data show CDR1 as SGHDN and CDR2 as FVKESK. The CDR3 protein is CASSQVGSGVYEQYF. In DNA form, the CDR3 reads TGTGCCAGCAGCCAAGTCGGTAGCGGGGTCTACGAGCAGTACTTC.

In its sample, this clonotype was seen once. The chain has TRBV9 and TRBJ1-1; 7 bases map to TRBD1. Germline V lookup: CDR1 SGDLS, CDR2 YYNGEE. This CDR3 contains 15 residues. J gave up 1 base and V 4 bases, and 7 bases lay outside the gene matches. The CDR3 region is CASSPRTGQNTEAFF. CDR3 DNA: TGTGCCAGCAGCCCCAGGACAGGACAGAACACTGAAGCTTTCTTT.

The chain employs TRBV27 and TRBJ2-2; 7 bases are a match to TRBD1. The CDR3 consists of 14 residues. V dropped 5 bases and J dropped 5; count of bases not matched to a gene: 5. Germline V gene data show CDR1 as MNHEY and CDR2 as SMNVEV (reference sequence). The CDR3 nucleotides are TGTGCCAGCAGTGTGGGACAGCAGACCGGGGAGCTGTTTTTT. Translated, it gives CASSVGQQTGELFF.

The chain employs TRBV6-5 and TRBJ1-1; no firm D call. V gave up 0 bases and J gave up 1 base, with 0 bases separating them. This CDR3 is 12 amino acids long. From germline, CDR1 is MNHEY and CDR2 SVGAGI. The CDR3 here is CASSYSNTEAFF. CDR3 bases: TGTGCCAGCAGTTACTCGAACACTGAAGCTTTCTTT.

The chain joins TRBV14 to TRBJ1-6; D not resolved. The germline gives CDR1 SGHDN, CDR2 FVKESK. V was pared by 4 bases and J by 9 bases, with 13 bases between. The CDR3 runs to 14 residues. This CDR3 reads CASSPTLTVSPLHF. In DNA, the CDR3 is TGTGCCAGCAGCCCAACATTGACTGTTTCACCCCTCCACTTT.

V and J are TRBV7-8 and TRBJ1-2, with D tentatively TRBD1 (5 bases). The CDR3 has 16 residues. Germline V gene data show CDR1 as SGHVS and CDR2 as FQNEAQ. Trimming cost V 0 bases and J 2 bases, with 13 bases left between them. This CDR3 reads CASSLAGAGMNYGYTF. DNA of the CDR3: TGTGCCAGCAGCTTAGCAGGCGCAGGGATGAACTATGGCTACACCTTC.

The J gene is TRBJ2-3, the V gene TRBV12-3 or TRBV12-4; the D is unclear. CDR3 length: 11 residues. Trimming cost V 8 bases and J 2 bases, with 5 bases left between them. The CDR3 DNA follows: TGTGCCAGCGGGATCACAGATACGCAGTATTTT. It encodes CASGITDTQYF.

This chain joins TRBV4-1 and TRBJ1-5; TRBD1 agrees at 8 bases. Germline lookup yields CDR1 MGHRA and CDR2 YSYEKL. The CDR3 is made up of 15 amino acids. V dropped 3 bases and J dropped 5; count of bases not matched to a gene: 6. This chain's CDR3 is CASSHNQGADQPQHF. CDR3 DNA sequence: TGCGCCAGCAGCCATAACCAGGGGGCGGATCAGCCCCAGCATTTT.

V gene TRBV3-1 combines with J gene TRBJ2-5; D remains unclear. CDR1 is LGHDT, CDR2 YNNKEL, per germline (reference sequence). V was pared by 3 bases and J by 4 bases, with 6 bases between. The CDR3 totals 12 residues. CDR3 nucleotide sequence: TGTGCCAGCAGCCACCAAAGAGAGACCCAGTACTTC. This sequence encodes CASSHQRETQYF.